This is a list of T cell receptor beta chains from one sample in a study of beta chain features in type 1 diabetes. Data came from immunoSEQ multiplex PCR; TCRdb stores just in-frame clones and leaves some out. This repertoire shows over 500,000 clones, 15% to 19% found once; its top ten account for about 0.097%. The sample consisted of naive CD4+ T cells from blood. These receptors came from a man younger than 30 in good health. Each CDR3 is given with its conserved first and last residue. A D gene is named only where the DNA matches it firmly. Expanded clones are given a class, and other clones once, few, many or no size at all.

abundance	d_gene	v_gene	j_gene	CDR3aa	CDR3nt
NA	TRBD2	TRBV9	TRBJ2-5	CASSATGRFGETQYF	TGTGCCAGCAGCGCAACCGGGAGGTTCGGGGAGACCCAGTACTTC
NA	NA	TRBV7-2	TRBJ2-4	CASSLDGWHVF	TGTGCCAGCAGCTTAGACGGCTGGCACGTCTTC
NA	TRBD1	TRBV7-9	TRBJ2-7	CASSQDRVRTYEQYF	TGTGCCAGCAGCCAAGACAGGGTACGGACCTACGAGCAGTACTTC
few	NA	TRBV28	TRBJ2-5	CASSRPGSETQYF	TGTGCCAGCAGTCGACCAGGGTCGGAGACCCAGTACTTC
NA	NA	TRBV5-4	TRBJ2-7	CASSSETALSYEQYF	TGTGCCAGCAGCTCCGAGACGGCGCTCTCCTACGAGCAGTACTTC
NA	NA	TRBV7-2	TRBJ2-7	CASSLDSHEQYF	TGTGCCAGCAGCTTAGACAGCCACGAGCAGTACTTC
NA	NA	TRBV7-9	TRBJ2-5	CASRPIGGRKETQYF	TGTGCCAGCAGGCCAATAGGGGGGCGCAAAGAGACCCAGTACTTC
NA	NA	TRBV27	TRBJ1-1	CASSLSGGLITEAFF	TGTGCCAGCAGTTTATCGGGAGGGCTCATCACTGAAGCTTTCTTT
NA	NA	TRBV13	TRBJ1-4	CASSFGPTGEKLFF	TGTGCCAGCAGCTTTGGACCAACGGGCGAAAAACTGTTTTTT
NA	TRBD1	TRBV5-4	TRBJ2-7	CASSSLRDRGNEQYF	TGTGCCAGCAGTTCCCTCCGGGACAGGGGAAACGAGCAGTACTTC
few	NA	TRBV19	TRBJ2-7	CASSIPGPAYEQYF	TGTGCCAGTAGTATACCCGGGCCAGCTTACGAGCAGTACTTC
few	TRBD1	TRBV5-6	TRBJ1-2	CASSLDRGRMWYTF	TGTGCCAGCAGCTTGGACAGGGGACGTATGTGGTACACCTTC
NA	NA	TRBV5-4	TRBJ2-7	CASSSLGPSYEQYF	TGTGCCAGCAGCTCCTTGGGCCCAAGCTACGAGCAGTACTTC
NA	NA	TRBV21-1	TRBJ1-2	CASSKALTDGYYGYTF	TGTGCCAGCAGCAAAGCGTTGACAGACGGGTACTATGGCTACACCTTC
NA	TRBD1	TRBV6-5	TRBJ1-1	CASSYTTGRMNTEAFF	TGTGCCAGCAGTTACACGACAGGGAGGATGAACACTGAAGCTTTCTTT
NA	TRBD2	TRBV28	TRBJ2-7	CASSSGGPYEQYF	TGTGCCAGCAGCTCGGGGGGACCCTACGAGCAGTACTTC
few	NA	TRBV7-2	TRBJ2-7	CASSLSSYEQYF	TGTGCCAGCAGCTTAAGTTCCTACGAGCAGTACTTC
few	NA	TRBV5-1	TRBJ1-1	CASSLESSPRGAFF	TGCGCCAGCAGCTTGGAGTCCTCCCCTAGGGGAGCTTTCTTT
few	NA	TRBV25-1	TRBJ2-7	CASARYYEQYF	TGTGCCAGCGCCCGGTACTACGAGCAGTACTTC
few	NA	TRBV7-2	TRBJ1-3	CASSPSRDHSGNTIYF	TGTGCCAGCAGCCCATCTAGGGATCACTCTGGAAACACCATATATTTT
NA	TRBD1	TRBV9	TRBJ1-4	CASSVAGGQGGEKLFF	TGTGCCAGCAGCGTAGCGGGGGGACAGGGTGGAGAAAAACTGTTTTTT
few	NA	TRBV15	TRBJ2-5	CATSRDPLGTFQETQYF	TGTGCCACCAGCAGAGATCCCCTAGGGACTTTCCAAGAGACCCAGTACTTC
many	NA	TRBV28	TRBJ2-7	CASTQTVSYEQYF	TGTGCCAGCACCCAGACGGTCTCCTACGAGCAGTACTTC
NA	NA	TRBV28	TRBJ1-6	CASSGPPLHF	TGTGCCAGCAGTGGGCCACCCCTCCACTTT
few	NA	TRBV14	TRBJ2-1	CASSQGGNTYNEQFF	TGTGCCAGCAGCCAAGGTGGGAATACCTACAATGAGCAGTTCTTC
few	TRBD1	TRBV25-1	TRBJ1-2	CASSALDRAYGYTF	TGTGCCAGCAGTGCGTTGGACAGGGCCTACGGCTACACCTTC
NA	TRBD2	TRBV4-1	TRBJ2-1	CASSRDIVGERGNNEQFF	TGCGCCAGCAGCCGAGACATCGTGGGAGAGCGGGGAAACAATGAGCAGTTCTTC
NA	TRBD2	TRBV10-3	TRBJ2-3	CAILSAGGTDTQYF	TGTGCCATCCTATCGGCGGGGGGCACAGATACGCAGTATTTT
few	NA	TRBV5-1	TRBJ2-2	CASSLNGGNTGELFF	TGCGCCAGCAGCTTGAACGGAGGGAACACCGGGGAGCTGTTTTTT
few	TRBD1	TRBV5-4	TRBJ2-1	CASSLDRGEYNEQFF	TGTGCCAGCAGCTTGGACAGGGGGGAGTACAATGAGCAGTTCTTC
NA	TRBD1	TRBV9	TRBJ1-1	CASSVAPYRGMNTEAFF	TGTGCCAGCAGCGTAGCCCCATACAGGGGTATGAACACTGAAGCTTTCTTT
NA	TRBD1	TRBV10-3	TRBJ2-4	CAILDRAKNIQYF	TGTGCCATCCTGGACAGGGCCAAAAACATTCAGTACTTC
few	NA	TRBV30	TRBJ1-5	CAWSPIDRPRIHQPQHF	TGTGCCTGGAGCCCAATCGACAGACCCAGGATCCATCAGCCCCAGCATTTT
NA	NA	TRBV10-3	TRBJ2-1	CAITRRDDHNEQFF	TGTGCCATCACAAGAAGGGATGACCACAATGAGCAGTTCTTC
few	TRBD1	TRBV7-9	TRBJ2-1	CASSLPGTGHNEQFF	TGTGCCAGCAGTTTGCCCGGGACAGGACACAATGAGCAGTTCTTC
few	TRBD1	TRBV7-6	TRBJ2-3	CASTSGTGTDTQYF	TGTGCCAGCACCTCCGGGACAGGCACAGATACGCAGTATTTT
few	NA	TRBV6-1	TRBJ2-5	CASSEALVTRETQYF	TGTGCCAGCAGTGAAGCGCTGGTGACGAGGGAGACCCAGTACTTC
few	TRBD1	TRBV10-3	TRBJ2-3	CAISQGQSTDTQYF	TGTGCCATCAGTCAGGGACAGAGCACAGATACGCAGTATTTT
NA	NA	TRBV9	TRBJ1-1	CASSVDRGTEAFF	TGTGCCAGCAGCGTAGATCGGGGGACTGAAGCTTTCTTT
NA	NA	TRBV5-1	TRBJ2-7	CASSLGLRGGYEQYF	TGCGCCAGCAGCTTGGGACTCCGTGGGGGATACGAGCAGTACTTC
few	NA	TRBV28	TRBJ2-2	CASSLTWQPTGELFF	TGTGCCAGCAGTTTAACATGGCAGCCCACCGGGGAGCTGTTTTTT
few	NA	TRBV20-1	TRBJ1-1	CSAREGLSSFF	TGCAGTGCTAGAGAGGGGTTAAGTTCTTTCTTT
few	TRBD2	TRBV5-1	TRBJ2-1	CASSPGLARGNEQFF	TGCGCCAGCAGCCCCGGACTAGCGAGGGGCAATGAGCAGTTCTTC
few	NA	TRBV14	TRBJ2-3	CASSQALGVHSTDTQYF	TGTGCCAGCAGCCAAGCTCTCGGAGTACATAGCACAGATACGCAGTATTTT
few	TRBD2	TRBV11-3	TRBJ2-3	CASSLGGTSADTQYF	TGTGCCAGCAGCTTAGGGGGGACTAGCGCAGATACGCAGTATTTT
few	TRBD2	TRBV5-6	TRBJ2-3	CASSFRTSGTDTQYF	TGTGCCAGCAGCTTCCGGACTAGCGGGACAGATACGCAGTATTTT
few	NA	TRBV2	TRBJ2-2	CASRTNTGELFF	TGTGCCAGCCGCACCAACACCGGGGAGCTGTTTTTT
NA	NA	TRBV5-4	TRBJ1-6	CASSLGQYNSPLHF	TGTGCCAGCAGCTTGGGACAGTATAATTCACCCCTCCACTTT
NA	NA	TRBV7-3	TRBJ2-3	CASSAEVGDRHTQYF	TGTGCCAGCAGCGCCGAGGTGGGAGACAGGCATACGCAGTATTTT
NA	TRBD1	TRBV5-4	TRBJ2-4	CASSLGRDSLAKNIQYF	TGTGCCAGCAGCTTGGGCAGGGACAGCTTAGCCAAAAACATTCAGTACTTC
few	NA	TRBV7-9	TRBJ2-5	CASSLHGRNQETQYF	TGTGCCAGCAGCTTACACGGGCGTAACCAAGAGACCCAGTACTTC
NA	TRBD1	TRBV28	TRBJ1-2	CASSVMGQGLGGYTF	TGTGCCAGCAGTGTTATGGGACAGGGGCTCGGTGGCTACACCTTC
few	NA	TRBV4-3	TRBJ2-1	CASSQDNRWPPPAYNEQFF	TGCGCCAGCAGCCAAGATAACAGGTGGCCCCCTCCTGCCTACAATGAGCAGTTCTTC
few	NA	TRBV19	TRBJ2-2	CASSIIRGTANTGELFF	TGTGCCAGTAGTATAATCCGGGGGACAGCGAACACCGGGGAGCTGTTTTTT
NA	TRBD1	TRBV9	TRBJ1-1	CASSPRRGLDTEAFF	TGTGCCAGCAGCCCCCGGAGGGGGCTAGACACTGAAGCTTTCTTT
NA	TRBD1	TRBV11-3	TRBJ1-1	CASSLGQGGAFF	TGTGCCAGCAGCCTCGGACAGGGCGGAGCTTTCTTT
few	NA	TRBV6-1	TRBJ1-3	CASSERVVGDWGNTIYF	TGTGCCAGCAGTGAAAGGGTGGTGGGGGACTGGGGAAACACCATATATTTT
NA	TRBD1	TRBV9	TRBJ2-5	CASSVGAGGFETQYF	TGTGCCAGCAGCGTAGGCGCAGGGGGCTTTGAGACCCAGTACTTC
few	NA	TRBV30	TRBJ1-6	CAWTRGFYLPLHF	TGTGCCTGGACGCGGGGGTTTTATTTACCCCTCCACTTT
NA	NA	TRBV30	TRBJ2-6	CAWRNSGANVLTF	TGTGCCTGGCGTAACTCTGGGGCCAACGTCCTGACTTTC